The T cell receptor (beta chain) described here comes from a study of response to subunit inactivated influenza vaccine. The V gene lost 4 bases and the J gene lost 4 bases, with 16 bases spanning the gap. The CDR3 spans 14 residues. CDR1 is SQVTM and CDR2 is ANQGSEA in the germline V gene. One entry per CDR3 protein, called by TCRdb with MiXCR from the RT-PCR reads. Of around 570,000 distinct CDR3 sequences in the sample, roughly 12% are singletons; the top ten hold more than 9.5%. This sample also belongs to another study, concerning T cells expressing NK-cell markers. That publication notes: Beta-chain TCR cDNA was generated via 5'RACE template switching with UMIs. Most of the eight sequenced donors tested HCMV-seropositive; one tested seronegative.

J is TRBJ1-2 and V is TRBV29-1; D may be TRBD1 (6 bases). The sequence was collected from a man between 50 and 59 years old who received an inactivated influenza vaccine. The source was PBMCs from blood, collected on the day of vaccination. This CDR3 reads CSVAEGGHGYGYTF. The CDR3, as DNA: TGCAGCGTTGCGGAGGGGGGGCATGGCTATGGCTACACCTTC.